Detailed here is one T cell receptor (beta chain). It lacks a known antigen. Base-call qualities are not available, and no considerably larger clone is one nucleotide away. In the prospective study, participants were about 18 to 100 years old, resided in 25 or so geographic areas of the United States, and were enrolled through a virtual design. In the prospective study, cohorts were assigned on the basis of participant-reported clinical history obtained from a screening survey and a study questionnaire. ImmuneRACE Cohort 3 recovered participants were defined by two consecutive negative NP/OP PCR tests, healthcare professional clearance, or symptom resolution. In the prospective study, mobile phlebotomists collected whole blood, serum and a nasopharyngeal or oropharyngeal swab from each participant. Additional blood draws and questionnaires over an approximately two-month period could optionally be provided by prospective study participants. Blood samples from the prospective study were shipped frozen or at room temperature prior to DNA extraction.

The data derive from a study of blood T cell repertoires in COVID-19 (TCRdb year 2020). About the investigation overall: Samples covering the acute and convalescent phases of COVID-19 were provided by collaborators in the United States, Italy and Spain. The prospective study material was composed of cDNA or gDNA derived from T cells, B-cell-depleted T cells, or PBMCs. Subjects who had been exposed to COVID-19, were actively infected with it, or had recovered from it provided the deeply sampled blood TCRbeta repertoires that made up the dataset. The repertoires were released in a freely available public database meant as a resource for research on the immune response to SARS-CoV-2. Samples came from the ongoing ImmuneRACE study (first 160 participants) plus 1,254 subjects from 6 global collaborators. Sample metadata almost always included a de-identified subject ID, COVID-19 status, age in years and sex. HLA class I and class II types, where available, came from metadata supplied by the sample provider rather than from assay-based typing.

TCRbeta CDR3 regions were amplified from genomic DNA by means of the immunoSEQ Assay, a bias-controlled multiplex PCR. For the original study's pipeline: Within the assay, amplification of reference gene primers was used to estimate how many nucleated cells each sample contained. To quantify the absolute abundance of each unique TCRbeta CDR3 rearrangement, sequence reads were collapsed and filtered. For each sample, productive Simpson clonality was calculated as the square root of Simpson's diversity index over productive rearrangements. Held by TCRdb, this immuneACCESS table contains in-frame sequences only and omits some clones. Under half of the omission traces to an unresolved V gene where checked; the cause of the rest is unknown. V and J calls and clone size are given by that table; D and trimming were obtained from the DNA. This sample is represented by fewer than 350,000 clones; approximately 91% of them were singletons. The ten largest clones capture 4.5% to 6.5% of the sample.

Overall results and qualifications from the work: Clinical and demographic metadata were provided uncurated, with the amount varying by source and participant.

The sequencing sample was made of PBMCs or T cells enriched from blood (not recorded which). The sequence came from a man in his fifties or sixties who had recovered from COVID-19.

The CDR3 reads as follows: CASSSGPSSYEQYF. The nucleotides are TGTGCCAGCAGTTCAGGCCCGTCCTCCTACGAGCAGTACTTC. The chain employs TRBV6-2 or TRBV6-3 and TRBJ2-7; no D gene is confidently identified. The CDR3 runs 14 amino acids, cysteine and phenylalanine included. This entry keeps only the CDR3 DNA: 42 bases, framed from base 1. V is reduced by 4 bases and J by 0 bases, leaving a spacing of 10 bases between them. Looking up the germline V gene yields CDR1 MNHEY and CDR2 SVGEGT.